This T cell receptor (beta chain) was recovered during a study of long-term antiretroviral therapy in people with HIV (dated by TCRdb to between 2022 and 2023). Describing the broader study: The earliest samples were collected approximately a decade before the 2015 WHO recommendation for immediate ART, a period when ART was typically delayed until CD4 counts fell. A retrospective serial study tested whether ART initiation and durable HIV suppression were associated with changes in peripheral blood TRB repertoire composition and diversity. A total of over 150 cryopreserved PBMC samples came from 25 to 35 adults with confirmed HIV infection and were collected serially over a mean of around 6 years (range 1-12). Among the 25 to 35 participants with HIV, about 11 were female. No cross-contamination during QIAcube processing was seen in test extractions of a monoclonal T-cell line run alongside a few dozen polyclonal samples.

The study at large found these results: Inferences about post-ART repertoire changes were limited because no data were available on ART adherence, viral resistance or therapy changes. Limited PBMC availability meant only the TCR beta chain was sequenced, without alpha chain pairing. CDR3 length ranges in HIV repertoires were narrower than in controls, and network structure suggested an antigen-experienced repertoire with only a slight naive shift after ART. ART initiation was associated with a significant increase in TRB diversity, but diversity stayed significantly below transplant donor controls even after long-term ART. Because pre-ART samples had limited cell numbers, profiling was done on unsorted PBMC rather than on sorted CD4+ and CD8+ T cells. The samples span the years 2004 to 2017, and the ART regimens used at that time may not be as effective as current regimens. Expanded TRB clones identified before ART initiation dominated the repertoire across all time points, though the dominance fluctuated and decreased in many PLHIV after ART.

The immunoSEQ hsTCRB v3.0 assay was used at survey level resolution to sequence the TRB variable region. The target sequencing depth for TRB was about 40,000-55,000 T-cell genomes per sample. TRB libraries were pooled and sequenced on an Illumina MiSeq using a v3 150-cycle kit. As for how the authors treated the data: Analysis of repertoires was carried out in R inside a reproducible Nextflow workflow spanning QC, data transformation and analysis. LymphoSeq2, an R package for exploring AIRR-Seq data, was used to implement custom analyses. A few samples yielding fewer than 5000 total TRB sequences were excluded, leaving 188 analyzed HIV repertoires. Of the approximately 190 retained HIV repertoires, almost 60 were collected before and 129 after ART initiation. Repertoires were downsampled to 5000 TRB nucleotide sequences, with summary statistics averaged over 100 downsampling iterations. Only TRB sequences with CDR3 regions of at least seven amino acids were retained for analysis. Diversity was assessed using a clonality score derived from Shannon entropy and using the Gini coefficient. In repertoire networks, the top 5000 CDR3 amino acid sequences were linked whenever an edit distance of one separated two sequences. For TRB CDR3 amino acid sequences, antigen specificity groups and MHC restriction were predicted with GLIPH2. Known CMV, EBV, HIV or tissue antigen associations were flagged by matching CDR3 amino acid sequences against VDJdb and McPAS-TCR. Pre-ART, post-ART and control groups were compared with Wilcoxon signed-rank tests and Holm-Bonferroni correction. Not all clones reach the TCRdb copy of this immuneACCESS table, which keeps in-frame sequences only. Checked studies attribute under half of the gap to unresolved V genes and leave the rest unexplained. Clonal size and the V and J genes are those of that table, whereas D and trimming came from the DNA. Across this sample there are about 25,000 clones, with roughly 87% seen only once. The top ten clonotypes cover around 8.7% of the sample.

The germline V gene encodes CDR1 SGHDN and CDR2 FVKESK. Reading from cysteine to phenylalanine, the CDR3 counts 15 amino acids. Just the 45-base CDR3 DNA is kept, in frame starting at base 1. From V the trimming removes 2 bases and from J it removes 4 bases, while the gene matches leave 7 bases of the junction unaccounted for. Participants were included only if at least one PBMC sample before ART initiation and at least two post-ART samples were available. Treatment was received in the United States of America by all participants with HIV. Before DNA extraction, cryopreserved samples of about 0.95-10 million PBMC were thawed and washed. At the time of the earliest PBMC sample, participants with HIV were aged between about 23 and 55 years. Per participant, PBMC samples came from 1-4 timepoints prior to ART initiation and 2-8 timepoints following ART initiation, for a median of 7 samples. Serial HIV viral load, CD4+ T-cell count, ART history and demographic data were obtained for every participant. Using a Qiagen kit on a QIAcube, genomic DNA was extracted from unsorted PBMC, with samples processed in batches of 12.

Concerning this clone: It lacks a known antigen. No per-base quality is available; no much larger clone lies one base away.

The sequence links TRBV14 to TRBJ2-7, and 8 bases in between align with TRBD1. The clonotype was recovered from a man between 50 and 59 years old with HIV. The sample in question was unsorted PBMCs, obtained 1.8 years before starting antiretroviral therapy. Here the CDR3 is given as CASSQFGDRTYEQYF. Here is the DNA: TGTGCCAGCAGCCAATTTGGGGACAGGACATACGAGCAGTACTTC.